The 9 T cell receptor beta chains below come from one sample, sequenced in a study of cytomegalovirus exposure and HLA in healthy donors. Vbeta (60) and Jbeta (13) primers were used in the PCR. Clones were read by immunoSEQ multiplex PCR, and TCRdb kept only the in-frame ones, dropping some. The sample shows around 57,000 clones, 89% of them seen only once. Sequenced material: PBMCs. Receptors were obtained from a man in his thirties or forties in good health and CMV-seropositive.

The genes are TRBV6-1 and TRBJ2-3, with 10 positions matching TRBD2. In germline, CDR1 is MNHNS, CDR2 SASEGT. This CDR3 has 15 residues. Germline trimming cut 10 bases from V and 1 base from J; bases unmatched to any gene: 8. DNA for the CDR3: TGTGCCATCCAATCTGGGACTAGCGGCACAGATACGCAGTATTTT. It is translated as CAIQSGTSGTDTQYF.

The chain joins TRBV4-1 to TRBJ2-2, with 14 bases fitting TRBD2. From germline, CDR1 is MGHRA and CDR2 YSYEKL. This CDR3 spans 19 amino acids. The junction had 9 bases not matched to a gene; V was cut back by 1 base and J by 5 bases. CDR3 residues: CASSQVGTSGSMWTGELFF. DNA of the CDR3: TGCGCCAGCAGCCAAGTAGGGACTAGCGGGAGTATGTGGACCGGGGAGCTGTTTTTT.

V is TRBV7-9 and J is TRBJ2-5, with D possibly being TRBD2 (5 bases). In germline, CDR1 is SEHNR, CDR2 FQNEAQ (reference sequence). The CDR3 runs to 11 residues. V was cut by 11 bases and J by 2 bases, with 9 bases left in between. The CDR3 nucleotides read TGTGCCTCAGCGGTTCAAGAGACCCAGTACTTC. It is translated as CASAVQETQYF.

In its sample, this clone was seen a few times. V gene TRBV19 combines with J gene TRBJ1-2; TRBD1 agrees at 8 bases. Looked up from germline, CDR1 is LNHDA and CDR2 is SQIVND (reference sequence). The J segment lost 3 bases and the V segment lost 6 bases, leaving 12 bases of the junction unmatched. This CDR3 is 16 amino acids long. The CDR3 nucleotides are TGTGCCAGTAGCTTTCCAGGGGGCCAAGGGGACTATGGCTACACCTTC. This sequence encodes CASSFPGGQGDYGYTF.

V is TRBV6-4 and J is TRBJ1-1; 7 bases line up with TRBD1. The CDR3 is 14 amino acids. Trimming at V came to 1 base and at J to 4 bases, leaving 3 bases not matched to a gene. The germline CDR1 and CDR2 sequences are MRHNA and SNTAGT. Here the CDR3 DNA reads TGTGCCAGCAGTGACTGGCAGGGGGGCACTGAAGCTTTCTTT. This sequence encodes CASSDWQGGTEAFF.

The chain joins TRBV2 to TRBJ2-7; D is possibly TRBD1 (6 bases). With 5 bases removed from V and 3 bases from J, the gap between germline ends came to 17 bases. The CDR3 totals 15 residues. Germline values: CDR1 SNHLY, CDR2 FYNNEI. CDR3 in DNA: TGTGCCAGCAGTAAGGTTGGACAGAGCCTCTACGAGCAGTACTTC. Translating gives CASSKVGQSLYEQYF.

The J gene is TRBJ1-2, the V gene TRBV2, with TRBD1 as a possible D gene (6 bases). The CDR3 has 15 residues. Germline lookup yields CDR1 SNHLY and CDR2 FYNNEI. The V end was cut by 2 bases, the J end by 3 bases, with 13 bases between. The CDR3, as DNA: TGTGCCAGCAGTGAATTGGGACAACGCGACTATGGCTACACCTTC. Encoded protein: CASSELGQRDYGYTF.

CDR3 amino acids: CASSSLDRNNEQFF. DNA of the CDR3: TGTGCCAGCAGTTCATTGGACAGAAACAATGAGCAGTTCTTC. This chain links TRBV28 with TRBJ2-1; TRBD1 might be the D (6 bases). Germline V gene lookup returns CDR1 MDHEN and CDR2 SYDVKM. The CDR3 extends over 14 amino acids. V lost 4 bases and J lost 5, with 12 bases in between.

The chain employs TRBV19 and TRBJ2-5, with a tentative D call TRBD1 (5 bases). V was cut by 3 bases and J by 3 bases, with 11 bases left in between. Germline-derived CDR1 and CDR2 are LNHDA and SQIVND (reference sequence). The CDR3 is 14 amino acids. The CDR3, as DNA: TGTGCCAGTAGTATGAGCAGGGATGAAGAGACCCAGTACTTC. It is translated as CASSMSRDEETQYF.